These 22 T cell receptor beta chains originate from one sample sequenced in a study of Graves' ophthalmopathy and Graves' hyperthyroidism. RNA served as the template for amplifying TCR beta CDR3 regions. The first round was an RT-PCR with HTBI primers, and the second round was a multiplex PCR. One entry per CDR3 protein results from TCRdb running MiXCR on the multiplex PCR reads. The sample shows about 370,000 distinct CDR3 sequences, approximately 17% of them seen only once. Source material: peripheral blood. These TCRs come from an adult woman with stable Graves' hyperthyroidism.

The V and J genes are TRBV2 and TRBJ2-3; a weak D match, TRBD2 (5 bases). The CDR3 consists of 13 residues. The V end lost 6 bases, the J end lost 5 bases, and 12 bases lay between the germline ends. Germline CDR1 SNHLY, CDR2 FYNNEI. The CDR3 sequence: CASRESGGDTQYF. The DNA for the CDR3 is TGTGCCAGCAGGGAAAGTGGAGGAGATACGCAGTATTTT.

CDR3 region: CASSSYQGTGELFF. The CDR3, as DNA: TGTGCCAGCAGCTCCTACCAGGGGACCGGGGAGCTGTTTTTT. The chain couples TRBV7-2 to TRBJ2-2, with a possible D match to TRBD1 (6 bases). The CDR3 length is 14 residues. V dropped 4 bases and J dropped 5 bases, with 11 bases sitting between them. Per the germline V gene, CDR1 is SGHTA and CDR2 is FQGNSA.

This clonotype was seen at least ten times. The chain carries TRBV29-1 and TRBJ1-1; no clear D. The germline CDR1 and CDR2 sequences are SQVTM and ANQGSEA. The CDR3 covers 15 residues. V was cut by 4 bases and J by 3 bases, with 18 bases left in between. The CDR3 reads CSVARALQRDTEAFF. CDR3 nucleotide sequence: TGCAGCGTTGCGCGGGCCCTACAAAGGGACACTGAAGCTTTCTTT. The whole variable domain, filled in from reference TRBV29-1 and TRBJ1-1, reads SAVISQKPSRDICQRGTSLTIQCQVDSQVTMMFWYRQQPGQSLTLIATANQGSEATYESGFVIDKFPISRPNLTFSTLTVSNMSPEDSSIYLCSVARALQRDTEAFFGQGTRLTVV.

The genes are TRBV12-3 or TRBV12-4 and TRBJ2-1; 13 positions agree with TRBD2. This CDR3 region has 17 residues. Unmatched junction bases numbered 5, after V lost 3 bases and J lost 3 bases. The CDR3 protein is CASSFSLAGGGYNEQFF. For the CDR3, the DNA is TGTGCCAGCAGTTTTTCACTAGCGGGAGGGGGCTACAATGAGCAGTTCTTC.

V and J are TRBV6-5 and TRBJ2-5, with 9 bases lining up with TRBD2. CDR3 size: 16 residues. Unmatched junction bases numbered 5, after V lost 1 base and J lost 2 bases. CDR1 and CDR2 (germline): MNHEY, SVGAGI. CDR3 amino acids: CASSYLAGAEQETQYF. CDR3 bases: TGTGCCAGCAGTTACTTAGCGGGAGCAGAACAAGAGACCCAGTACTTC.

At least ten counts were recorded for this clonotype. A junction end diverges from the germline sequence, so it may reflect a read error. V usage is TRBV7-8 and J usage is TRBJ2-5; a weak D match, TRBD1 (6 bases). The germline CDR1 and CDR2 sequences are SGHVS and FQNEAQ. CDR3 length: 14 residues. The CDR3 bases are TGTGTCAGCAGCGTCAACAGGGACCAAGAGACCCAGTACTTC. Translation: CVSSVNRDQETQYF.

Many counts were recorded for this clonotype. The chain uses TRBV7-9 and TRBJ2-7; 8 bases map to TRBD1. Germline V gene lookup returns CDR1 SEHNR and CDR2 FQNEAQ (reference sequence). The trim removed 1 base at V and 4 bases at J, leaving 6 bases unmatched. The CDR3 runs to 15 residues. The CDR3 coding sequence is TGTGCCAGCAGCTTAGTGGACAGGGCAGTATACGAGCAGTACTTC. Translation: CASSLVDRAVYEQYF.

This clonotype has at least ten counts. This may be a read error, as it is one base from a much larger clone. J is TRBJ2-7 and V is TRBV6-1; 13 bases align to TRBD2. The CDR3 spans 15 residues. CDR1 is MNHNS and CDR2 is SASEGT in the germline V gene. Trimming took 5 bases from V and 4 from J; bases not matched to a gene: 5. This chain's CDR3 is CASSPGTSGMYEQYF. As DNA, the CDR3 is TGTGCCAGCAGTCCCGGGACTAGCGGGATGTACGAGCAGTACTTC.

This clonotype was detected ten times or more. This rearrangement joins TRBV28 to TRBJ1-1, with a tentative D call TRBD1 (5 bases). Germline V gene data show CDR1 as MDHEN and CDR2 as SYDVKM. CDR3 length: 13 amino acids. Trimming removed 6 bases at V and 5 bases at J, with 13 bases between. CDR3 nucleotides: TGTGCCAGCAGCGACGCCTGGGGGACTGAAGCTTTCTTT. This sequence encodes CASSDAWGTEAFF.

The table lists this clonotype with many counts. J is TRBJ2-7 and V is TRBV28; maybe TRBD1 (5 bases). The CDR3 loop spans 12 amino acids. Germline lookup yields CDR1 MDHEN and CDR2 SYDVKM. The V end lost 7 bases, the J end lost 1 base, and 8 bases lay between the germline ends. CDR3 sequence: CASTTGSYEQYF. CDR3 nucleotides: TGTGCCAGCACTACAGGTTCCTACGAGCAGTACTTC.

The chain is built from TRBV7-6 and TRBJ1-1, with 7 bases identical to TRBD1. After removal of 1 base from V and 7 bases from J, the junction contained 6 bases not matched to a gene. Germline V gene sequence: CDR1 SGHVS, CDR2 FNYEAQ. The CDR3 totals 14 residues. DNA for the CDR3: TGTGCCAGCAGCTTAGGGCAGGGGGTTGTTGAAGCTTTCTTT. This gives the protein CASSLGQGVVEAFF.

This clonotype was counted many times. The rearrangement uses TRBV5-1 and TRBJ1-1, with a weak D call TRBD1 (5 bases). The germline V and J ends were trimmed by 7 bases and 7 bases, with 14 bases remaining between them. The CDR3 loop spans 12 amino acids. Germline CDR1 SGHRS, CDR2 YFSETQ. The CDR3 loop is CASFDSEDEAFF. In DNA form, the CDR3 reads TGCGCCAGCTTTGACAGCGAAGATGAAGCTTTCTTT.

The table lists this clonotype with many counts. The chain recombines TRBV7-9 with TRBJ2-6, with D perhaps matching TRBD1 (6 bases). Germline loops: CDR1 SEHNR, CDR2 FQNEAQ (reference sequence). The CDR3 consists of 17 residues. V shed 2 bases and J shed 0 bases, with 11 bases lying between them. The chain's CDR3 is CASSLQGGFSGANVLTF. For the CDR3, the DNA is TGTGCCAGCAGCTTACAAGGGGGTTTCTCTGGGGCCAACGTCCTGACTTTC.

This clonotype has at least ten counts. The chain is built from TRBV6-2 or TRBV6-3 and TRBJ1-1, with 10 bases aligning to TRBD1. Germline CDR1 MNHEY, CDR2 SVGEGT. The ends lost 6 bases at V and 1 base at J; junction bases unmatched: 11. This CDR3 contains 17 residues. CDR3 sequence: CASSPVPGQGWNTEAFF. CDR3 bases: TGTGCCAGCAGCCCTGTCCCGGGACAGGGGTGGAACACTGAAGCTTTCTTT.

There are many counts of this clonotype. For the CDR3, the DNA is TGTGCCACCCATCCACTCGAGCAGTACTTC. Translating gives CATHPLEQYF. V and J are TRBV24-1 and TRBJ2-7; the D is unclear. Germline V lookup: CDR1 KGHDR, CDR2 SFDVKD. The CDR3 consists of 10 residues. V gave up 9 bases and J gave up 6 bases, with 8 bases separating them.

This clonotype occurred many times. The rearrangement joins TRBV6-1 to TRBJ1-1; perhaps TRBD1 as D (5 bases). There are 13 residues in the CDR3. In germline, CDR1 is MNHNS, CDR2 SASEGT. Trimming stripped 6 bases from V and 1 base from J, with 9 bases between. In nucleotides, the CDR3 is TGTGCCAGCAGCGAACAGGAGAACACTGAAGCTTTCTTT. Encoded protein: CASSEQENTEAFF.

The chain has TRBV7-3 and TRBJ2-6, with TRBD1 matching 9 bases. CDR1 and CDR2 from the germline V gene are SGHTA and FQGTGA. This CDR3 has 18 amino acids. Trimming at V came to 4 bases and at J to 2 bases, leaving 9 bases not matched to a gene. The CDR3 here is CASSSPWGTGTGANVLTF. The CDR3 DNA follows: TGTGCCAGCAGCTCCCCATGGGGGACAGGGACTGGGGCCAACGTCCTGACTTTC. The full variable domain, its missing parts supplied by reference TRBV7-3 and TRBJ2-6, is GAGVSQTPSNKVTEKGKYVELRCDPISGHTALYWYRQSLGQGPEFLIYFQGTGAADDSGLPNDRFFAVRPEGSVSTLKIQRTERGDSAVYLCASSSPWGTGTGANVLTFGAGSRLTVL.

This clonotype has at least ten counts. Here the CDR3 DNA reads TGTGCCAGCAGCCGGCACAAGGTGGGGCAGACGAACACTGAAGCTTTCTTT. Translation: CASSRHKVGQTNTEAFF. The rearrangement uses TRBV11-2 and TRBJ1-1; weak D call: TRBD1 (5 bases). V gave up 5 bases and J gave up 1 base, with 20 bases separating them. The length of the CDR3 is 17 residues. Germline lookup yields CDR1 SGHAT and CDR2 FQNNGV.

The table lists this clonotype with a few counts. The chain combines TRBV19 with TRBJ1-1, with D maybe TRBD1 (5 bases). Germline V gene sequence: CDR1 LNHDA, CDR2 SQIVND (reference sequence). The CDR3 covers 12 residues. Trimming cost V 3 bases and J 13 bases, with 15 bases left between them. For the CDR3, the DNA is TGTGCCAGTAGTATCGGAGATTCGGGGGATTTCTTT. Translated, it gives CASSIGDSGDFF.

This clonotype was seen ten or more times. The chain employs TRBV6-1 and TRBJ2-7; 10 nucleotides agree with TRBD2. The CDR3 consists of 16 residues. V was clipped by 6 bases and J by 5 bases; unmatched bases: 13. The germline V gene has CDR1 MNHNS and CDR2 SASEGT. The CDR3 loop is CASRGTSGTTPHEQYF. DNA for the CDR3: TGTGCCAGCAGGGGAACTAGCGGGACAACTCCCCACGAGCAGTACTTC.

This clonotype was seen many times. The V and J genes are TRBV19 and TRBJ2-7; tentatively, D is TRBD2 (6 bases). V gave up 6 bases and J gave up 5 bases, with 17 bases separating them. There are 14 residues in the CDR3. Per germline, CDR1 LNHDA and CDR2 SQIVND (reference sequence). CDR3 in DNA: TGTGCCAGTAGAACTAGCCACGGTACTCACGAGCAGTACTTC. It yields the protein CASRTSHGTHEQYF.

The V and J genes are TRBV30 and TRBJ2-7, with D possibly TRBD1 on 7 matching bases. The CDR3 is 14 amino acids. The germline CDR1 and CDR2 sequences are GTSNPN and SVGIG (reference sequence). With 2 bases removed from V and 2 bases from J, the gap between germline ends came to 13 bases. CDR3 bases: TGTGCCTGGAGTCACGGAGGGGGCGCCTACGAGCAGTACTTC. It specifies CAWSHGGGAYEQYF.